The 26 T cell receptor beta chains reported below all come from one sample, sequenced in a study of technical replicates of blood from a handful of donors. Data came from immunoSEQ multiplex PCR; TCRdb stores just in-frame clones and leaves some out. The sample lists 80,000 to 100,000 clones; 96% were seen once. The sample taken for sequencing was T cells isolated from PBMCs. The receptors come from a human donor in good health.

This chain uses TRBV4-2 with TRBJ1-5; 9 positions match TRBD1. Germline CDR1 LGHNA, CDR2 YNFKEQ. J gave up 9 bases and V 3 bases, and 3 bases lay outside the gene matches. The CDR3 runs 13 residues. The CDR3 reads CASSQGQGSPQHF. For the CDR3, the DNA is TGTGCCAGCAGCCAGGGACAGGGATCGCCCCAGCATTTT.

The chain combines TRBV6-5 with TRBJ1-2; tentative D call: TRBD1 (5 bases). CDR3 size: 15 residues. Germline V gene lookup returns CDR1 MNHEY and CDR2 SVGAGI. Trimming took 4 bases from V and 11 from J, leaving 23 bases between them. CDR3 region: CASSSLPGQGIRYTF. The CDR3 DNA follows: TGTGCCAGCAGTTCCCTCCCCGGCCAGGGAATTCGGTACACCTTC.

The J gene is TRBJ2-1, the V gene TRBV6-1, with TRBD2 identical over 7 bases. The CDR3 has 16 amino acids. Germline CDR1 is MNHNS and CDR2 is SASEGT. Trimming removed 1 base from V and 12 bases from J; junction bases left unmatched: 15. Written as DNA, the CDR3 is TGTGCCAGCAGTGAAGAAATACTCTCGCGGGAGTATTTGCAGTTCTTC. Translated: CASSEEILSREYLQFF.

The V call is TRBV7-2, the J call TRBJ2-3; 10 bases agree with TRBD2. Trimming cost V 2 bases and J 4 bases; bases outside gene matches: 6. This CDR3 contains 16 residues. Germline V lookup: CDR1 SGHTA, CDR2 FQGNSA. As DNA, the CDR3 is TGTGCCAGCAGCTTAAAGCTAGCGGGAGTCGCAGATACGCAGTATTTT. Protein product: CASSLKLAGVADTQYF.

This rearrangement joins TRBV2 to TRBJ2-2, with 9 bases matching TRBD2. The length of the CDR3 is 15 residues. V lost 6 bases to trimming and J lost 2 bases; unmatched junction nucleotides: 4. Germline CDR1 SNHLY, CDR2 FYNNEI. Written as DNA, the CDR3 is TGTGCCAGCAGGGAGCGGGGGGTCAACACCGGGGAGCTGTTTTTT. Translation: CASRERGVNTGELFF.

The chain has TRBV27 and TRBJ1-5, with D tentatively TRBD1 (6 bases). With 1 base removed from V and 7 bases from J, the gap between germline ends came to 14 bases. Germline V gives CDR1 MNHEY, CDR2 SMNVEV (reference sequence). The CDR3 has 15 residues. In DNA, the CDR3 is TGTGCCAGCAGTTTATGGGCAGGGGCAGGGCAGCCCCAGCATTTT. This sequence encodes CASSLWAGAGQPQHF.

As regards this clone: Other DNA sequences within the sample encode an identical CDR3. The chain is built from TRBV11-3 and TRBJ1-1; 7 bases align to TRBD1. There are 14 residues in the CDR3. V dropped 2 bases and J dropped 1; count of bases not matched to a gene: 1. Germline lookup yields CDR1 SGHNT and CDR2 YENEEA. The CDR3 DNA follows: TGTGCCAGCAGCTTAAACAGGGGGAACACTGAAGCTTTCTTT. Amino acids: CASSLNRGNTEAFF.

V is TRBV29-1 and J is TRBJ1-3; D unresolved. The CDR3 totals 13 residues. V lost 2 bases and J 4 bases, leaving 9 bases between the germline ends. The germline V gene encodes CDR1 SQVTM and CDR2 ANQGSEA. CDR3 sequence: CSVETGGGNTIYF. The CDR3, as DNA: TGCAGCGTTGAAACGGGTGGAGGAAACACCATATATTTT.

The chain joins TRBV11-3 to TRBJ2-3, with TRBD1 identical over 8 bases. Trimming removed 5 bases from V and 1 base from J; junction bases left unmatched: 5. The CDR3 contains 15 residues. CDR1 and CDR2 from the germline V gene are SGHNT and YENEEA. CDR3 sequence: CASSMGQAGTDTQYF. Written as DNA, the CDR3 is TGTGCCAGCAGCATGGGACAGGCGGGCACAGATACGCAGTATTTT.

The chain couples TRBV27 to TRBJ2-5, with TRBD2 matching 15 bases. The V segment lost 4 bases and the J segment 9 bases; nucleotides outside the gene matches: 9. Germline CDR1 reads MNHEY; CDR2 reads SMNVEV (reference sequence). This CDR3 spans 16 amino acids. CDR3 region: CASSSGLAGGLWAQYF. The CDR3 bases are TGTGCCAGCAGTTCCGGACTAGCGGGAGGGCTGTGGGCCCAGTACTTC.

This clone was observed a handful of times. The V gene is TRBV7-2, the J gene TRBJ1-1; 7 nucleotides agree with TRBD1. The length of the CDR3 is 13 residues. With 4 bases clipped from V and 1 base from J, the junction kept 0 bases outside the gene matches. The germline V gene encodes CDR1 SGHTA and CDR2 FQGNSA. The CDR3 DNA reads TGTGCCAGCAGCTGGACAGGGAACACTGAAGCTTTCTTT. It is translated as CASSWTGNTEAFF.

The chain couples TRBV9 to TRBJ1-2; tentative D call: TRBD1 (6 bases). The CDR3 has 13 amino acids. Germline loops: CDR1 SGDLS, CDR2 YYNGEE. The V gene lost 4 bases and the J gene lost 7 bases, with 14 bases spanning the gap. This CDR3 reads CASSLNTGSGYTF. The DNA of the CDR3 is TGTGCCAGCAGCCTCAATACAGGGTCTGGCTACACCTTC.

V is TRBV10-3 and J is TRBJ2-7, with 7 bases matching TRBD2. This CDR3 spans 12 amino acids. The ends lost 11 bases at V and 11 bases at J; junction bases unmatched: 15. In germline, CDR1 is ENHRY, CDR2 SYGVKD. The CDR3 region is CAVGRGVISKYF. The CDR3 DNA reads TGTGCCGTAGGACGGGGGGTTATATCGAAGTACTTC.

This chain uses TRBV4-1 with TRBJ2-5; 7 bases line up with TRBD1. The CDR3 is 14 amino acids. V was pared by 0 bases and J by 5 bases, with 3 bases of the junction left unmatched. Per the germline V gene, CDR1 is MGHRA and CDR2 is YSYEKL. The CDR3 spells CASSQESRGETQYF. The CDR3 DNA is TGCGCCAGCAGCCAAGAAAGCAGGGGGGAGACCCAGTACTTC.

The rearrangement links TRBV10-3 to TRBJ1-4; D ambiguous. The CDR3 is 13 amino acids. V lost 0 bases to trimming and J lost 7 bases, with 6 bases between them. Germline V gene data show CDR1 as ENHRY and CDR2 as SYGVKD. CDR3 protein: CAISESQIEKLFF. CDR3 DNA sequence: TGTGCCATCAGTGAGTCTCAGATTGAAAAACTGTTTTTT.

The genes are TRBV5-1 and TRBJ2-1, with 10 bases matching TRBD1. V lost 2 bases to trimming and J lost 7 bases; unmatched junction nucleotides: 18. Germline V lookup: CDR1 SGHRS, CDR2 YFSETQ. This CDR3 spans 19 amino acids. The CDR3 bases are TGCGCCAGCAGCTTAAAGGGAGGGATGGACAGGGGGGTTAATAATGAGCAGTTCTTC. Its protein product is CASSLKGGMDRGVNNEQFF. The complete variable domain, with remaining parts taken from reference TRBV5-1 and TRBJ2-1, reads KAGVTQTPRYLIKTRGQQVTLSCSPISGHRSVSWYQQTPGQGLQFLFEYFSETQRNKGNFPGRFSGRQFSNSRSEMNVSTLELGDSALYLCASSLKGGMDRGVNNEQFFGPGTRLTVL.

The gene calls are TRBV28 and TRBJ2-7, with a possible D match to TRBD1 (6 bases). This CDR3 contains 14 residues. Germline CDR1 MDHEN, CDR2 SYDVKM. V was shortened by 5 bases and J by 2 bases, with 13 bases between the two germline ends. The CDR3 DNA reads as TGTGCCAGCAGTATACAGGGTAGGCCCTACGAGCAGTACTTC. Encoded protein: CASSIQGRPYEQYF. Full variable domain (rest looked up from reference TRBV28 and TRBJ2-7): DVKVTQSSRYLVKRTGEKVFLECVQDMDHENMFWYRQDPGLGLRLIYFSYDVKMKEKGDIPEGYSVSREKKERFSLILESASTNQTSMYLCASSIQGRPYEQYFGPGTRLTVT.

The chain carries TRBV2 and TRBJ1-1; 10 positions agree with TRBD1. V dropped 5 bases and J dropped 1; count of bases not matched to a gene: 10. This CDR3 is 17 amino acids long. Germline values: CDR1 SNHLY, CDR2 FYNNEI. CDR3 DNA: TGTGCCAGCAGTCGACCCGGGACAGGGGTAAGGAACACTGAAGCTTTCTTT. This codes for CASSRPGTGVRNTEAFF.

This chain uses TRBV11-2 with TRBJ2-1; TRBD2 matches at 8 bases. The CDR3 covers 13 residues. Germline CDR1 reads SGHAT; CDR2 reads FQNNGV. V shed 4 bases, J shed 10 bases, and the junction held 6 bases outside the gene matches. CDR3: CASSWGLEGEQFF. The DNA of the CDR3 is TGTGCCAGCAGCTGGGGACTAGAAGGCGAGCAGTTCTTC.

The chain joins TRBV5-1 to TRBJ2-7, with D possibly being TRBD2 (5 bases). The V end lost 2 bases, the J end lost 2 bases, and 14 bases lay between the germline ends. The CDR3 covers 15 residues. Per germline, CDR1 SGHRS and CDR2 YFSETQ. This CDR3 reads CASSLGERPTYEQYF. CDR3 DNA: TGCGCCAGCAGCTTAGGTGAGCGGCCAACCTACGAGCAGTACTTC.

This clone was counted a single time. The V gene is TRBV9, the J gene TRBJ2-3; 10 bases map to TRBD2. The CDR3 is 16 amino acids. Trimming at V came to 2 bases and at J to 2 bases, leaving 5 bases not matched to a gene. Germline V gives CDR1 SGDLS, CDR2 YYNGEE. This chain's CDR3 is CASSVLAGANTDTQYF. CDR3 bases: TGTGCCAGCAGCGTCCTAGCGGGAGCAAACACAGATACGCAGTATTTT.

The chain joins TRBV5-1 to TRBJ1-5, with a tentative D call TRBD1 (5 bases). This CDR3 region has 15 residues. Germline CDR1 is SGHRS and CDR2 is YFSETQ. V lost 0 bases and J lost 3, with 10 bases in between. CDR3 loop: CASSLASGPNQPQHF. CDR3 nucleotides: TGCGCCAGCAGCTTGGCCTCAGGGCCCAATCAGCCCCAGCATTTT.

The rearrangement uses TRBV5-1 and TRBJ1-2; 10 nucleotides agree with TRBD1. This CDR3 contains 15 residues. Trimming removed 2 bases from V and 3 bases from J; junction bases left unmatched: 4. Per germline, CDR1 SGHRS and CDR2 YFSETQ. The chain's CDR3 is CASSFDRGPYYGYTF. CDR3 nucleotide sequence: TGCGCCAGCAGCTTCGACAGGGGGCCATACTATGGCTACACCTTC.

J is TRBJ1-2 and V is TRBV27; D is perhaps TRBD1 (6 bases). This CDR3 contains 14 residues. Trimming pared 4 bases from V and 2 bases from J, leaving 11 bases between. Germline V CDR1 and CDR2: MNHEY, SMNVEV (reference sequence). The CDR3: CASSYSRGNYGYTF. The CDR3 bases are TGTGCCAGCAGTTACTCTAGGGGGAACTATGGCTACACCTTC.

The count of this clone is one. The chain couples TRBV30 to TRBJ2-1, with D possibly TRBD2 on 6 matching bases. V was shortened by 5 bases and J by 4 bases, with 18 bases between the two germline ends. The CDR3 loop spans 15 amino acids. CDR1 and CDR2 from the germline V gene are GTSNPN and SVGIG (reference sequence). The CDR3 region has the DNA TGTGCCTGGGGGCTCACGGCGGGGAATTACAATGAGCAGTTCTTC. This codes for CAWGLTAGNYNEQFF. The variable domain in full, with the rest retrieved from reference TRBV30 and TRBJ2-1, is SQTIHQWPATLVQPVGSPLSLECTVEGTSNPNLYWYRQAAGRGLQLLFYSVGIGQISSEVPQNLSASRPQDRQFILSSKKLLLSDSGFYLCAWGLTAGNYNEQFFGPGTRLTVL.

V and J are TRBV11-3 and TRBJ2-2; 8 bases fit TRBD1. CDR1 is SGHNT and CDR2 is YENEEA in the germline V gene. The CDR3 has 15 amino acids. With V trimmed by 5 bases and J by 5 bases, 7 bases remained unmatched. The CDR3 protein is CASSRDRGKTGELFF. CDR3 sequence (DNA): TGTGCCAGCAGCCGCGACAGGGGCAAAACCGGGGAGCTGTTTTTT.